This is a list of T cell receptor beta chains from one sample in a study of vaccination effects on CD4 cells after COVID-19. The antigens of these receptors remain unknown. Sequencing used immunoSEQ multiplex PCR; TCRdb keeps in-frame clones, though not all of them. Altogether 30,000 to 40,000 clones are present, over 55% being singletons, with the ten largest covering about 8.7%. Source: CD4+ T cells from PBMCs cultured with SARS-CoV-2 spike peptides, taken after COVID-19 vaccination. These receptors all stem from a human donor who received a COVID-19 vaccine. CDR3s include the opening cysteine and the closing phenylalanine or tryptophan. Each record gives: J gene, V gene, D gene, clone size, CDR3 protein, CDR3 DNA. A D gene is named only where the DNA matches it firmly. Not every row has a clone size; where given, it reads once, few, many or a size class.

j_gene: TRBJ1-1; v_gene: TRBV10-3; d_gene: -; abundance: -; CDR3aa: CAISSRGGSLKNSEAFF; CDR3nt: TGTGCCATCAGTTCCCGTGGAGGGTCATTAAAAAACTCTGAAGCTTTCTTT
j_gene: TRBJ1-2; v_gene: TRBV5-1; d_gene: TRBD1; abundance: few; CDR3aa: CASRTGQGNGYTF; CDR3nt: TGCGCCAGCAGAACGGGACAGGGGAACGGCTACACCTTC
j_gene: TRBJ2-3; v_gene: TRBV10-3; d_gene: -; abundance: -; CDR3aa: CATLLGPGLSDTQYF; CDR3nt: TGTGCCACCCTTCTCGGCCCGGGTCTTTCGGATACGCAGTATTTT
j_gene: TRBJ2-5; v_gene: TRBV11-2; d_gene: TRBD1; abundance: -; CDR3aa: CASSSGTEETQYF; CDR3nt: TGTGCCAGCAGCTCCGGGACAGAAGAGACCCAGTACTTC
j_gene: TRBJ2-3; v_gene: TRBV12-3/TRBV12-4; d_gene: -; abundance: -; CDR3aa: CASRWPNADTQYF; CDR3nt: TGTGCCAGCAGGTGGCCTAACGCAGATACGCAGTATTTT
j_gene: TRBJ1-3; v_gene: TRBV3-1/TRBV3-2; d_gene: -; abundance: -; CDR3aa: CASLGNRNTIYF; CDR3nt: TGTGCCAGCTTGGGCAACCGAAACACCATATATTTT
j_gene: TRBJ1-2; v_gene: TRBV6-5; d_gene: TRBD1; abundance: -; CDR3aa: CASTGTGGYGYTF; CDR3nt: TGTGCCAGCACGGGGACAGGGGGGTATGGCTACACCTTC
j_gene: TRBJ2-7; v_gene: TRBV18; d_gene: TRBD2; abundance: -; CDR3aa: CASSPTSGRSPYEQYF; CDR3nt: TGTGCCAGCTCACCGACTAGCGGGAGATCCCCCTACGAGCAGTACTTC
j_gene: TRBJ2-3; v_gene: TRBV5-1; d_gene: -; abundance: -; CDR3aa: CASSLSGTSSTDTQYF; CDR3nt: TGCGCCAGCAGCTTGTCCGGGACTTCTAGCACAGATACGCAGTATTTT
j_gene: TRBJ2-4; v_gene: TRBV19; d_gene: TRBD2; abundance: -; CDR3aa: CASSMDSGTGKNIQYF; CDR3nt: TGTGCCAGTAGTATGGATAGCGGGACGGGCAAAAACATTCAGTACTTC
j_gene: TRBJ1-1; v_gene: TRBV28; d_gene: -; abundance: -; CDR3aa: CASSQQVNTEAFF; CDR3nt: TGTGCCAGCAGTCAACAGGTGAACACTGAAGCTTTCTTT
j_gene: TRBJ2-7; v_gene: TRBV12-3/TRBV12-4; d_gene: -; abundance: -; CDR3aa: CASSLAGGNEQYF; CDR3nt: TGTGCCAGCAGTTTAGCGGGAGGAAACGAGCAGTACTTC
j_gene: TRBJ2-7; v_gene: TRBV11-2; d_gene: TRBD1; abundance: -; CDR3aa: CASSLAGQDRQYF; CDR3nt: TGTGCCAGCAGCTTAGCGGGACAGGATCGGCAGTACTTC
j_gene: TRBJ2-5; v_gene: TRBV28; d_gene: TRBD1; abundance: -; CDR3aa: CASTLTGLETQYF; CDR3nt: TGTGCCAGCACCCTGACAGGGCTGGAGACCCAGTACTTC
j_gene: TRBJ2-3; v_gene: TRBV6-2/TRBV6-3; d_gene: -; abundance: -; CDR3aa: CASSYSSRIDTQYF; CDR3nt: TGTGCCAGCAGTTACTCGTCTCGCATAGATACGCAGTATTTT
j_gene: TRBJ1-2; v_gene: TRBV6-5; d_gene: -; abundance: -; CDR3aa: CASSSGTYGYTF; CDR3nt: TGTGCCAGCAGTTCAGGGACCTATGGCTACACCTTC
j_gene: TRBJ1-2; v_gene: TRBV5-8; d_gene: TRBD1; abundance: -; CDR3aa: CASSPQDRTNYGYTF; CDR3nt: TGTGCCAGCAGCCCCCAGGACAGGACCAACTATGGCTACACCTTC
j_gene: TRBJ2-7; v_gene: TRBV7-8; d_gene: -; abundance: -; CDR3aa: CASSPGEGAGEQYF; CDR3nt: TGTGCCAGCAGCCCGGGGGAGGGGGCGGGCGAGCAGTACTTC